Each of the 17 T cell receptor beta chains below was sequenced from the same sample in a study of blood T cell repertoires in COVID-19. The repertoire was sequenced with immunoSEQ multiplex PCR; TCRdb's copy has only in-frame clones and lacks some. This sample has a few hundred thousand clones, with over 75% found just once. The sequencing input was PBMCs or T cells enriched from blood (not recorded which). The receptors stem from a man younger than 45 who had recovered from COVID-19.

V gene TRBV7-9 combines with J gene TRBJ1-1, with 9 bases identical to TRBD1. The CDR3 contains 13 residues. Germline assignment: CDR1 SEHNR and CDR2 FQNEAQ (reference sequence). V gave up 3 bases and J gave up 4 bases; unmatched junction bases: 0. CDR3 amino acids: CASSLDRGTEAFF. The CDR3 nucleotides are TGTGCCAGCAGCTTGGACAGGGGCACTGAAGCTTTCTTT.

The genes are TRBV28 and TRBJ1-1, with D possibly TRBD1 on 5 matching bases. CDR3 length equals 12 residues. From germline, CDR1 is MDHEN and CDR2 SYDVKM. V lost 6 bases to trimming and J lost 0 bases, with 5 bases between them. The CDR3 DNA is TGTGCCAGCAGGACAGTGAACACTGAAGCTTTCTTT. Residues: CASRTVNTEAFF.

The CDR3 is CASSTPRGGNEKLFF. The CDR3 DNA sequence: TGTGCCAGTAGTACCCCGAGGGGGGGTAATGAAAAACTGTTTTTT. The gene calls are TRBV19 and TRBJ1-4, with D possibly TRBD1 on 6 matching bases. V was pared by 4 bases and J by 4 bases, with 13 bases between. The CDR3 length is 15 residues. CDR1 LNHDA and CDR2 SQIVND come from the germline V gene (reference sequence). Full variable domain (rest looked up from reference TRBV19 and TRBJ1-4): DGGITQSPKYLFRKEGQNVTLSCEQNLNHDAMYWYRQDPGQGLRLIYYSQIVNDFQKGDIAEGYSVSREKKESFPLTVTSAQKNPTAFYLCASSTPRGGNEKLFFGSGTQLSVL.

The V call is TRBV19, the J call TRBJ2-3, with 9 nucleotides matching TRBD1. Trimming removed 5 bases from V and 1 base from J; junction bases left unmatched: 7. Germline V gene lookup returns CDR1 LNHDA and CDR2 SQIVND (reference sequence). The CDR3 has 16 residues. CDR3 DNA sequence: TGTGCCAGTAGTGTTACAGGGGGCTATGGCACAGATACGCAGTATTTT. Residues: CASSVTGGYGTDTQYF.

V gene TRBV10-1 combines with J gene TRBJ2-2; D might be TRBD2 (5 bases). There are 11 residues in the CDR3. V lost 8 bases and J lost 9, with 10 bases in between. Germline V gene data show CDR1 as WNHNN and CDR2 as SYGVQD (reference sequence). CDR3 DNA: TGCGCCAGCGACTGGGAGCGGGAGCTGTTTTTT. The encoded protein is CASDWERELFF.

This clone has a handful of counts. The chain is built from TRBV11-2 and TRBJ2-5, with 8 nucleotides matching TRBD1. CDR1 and CDR2 (germline): SGHAT, FQNNGV. The CDR3 consists of 16 residues. V lost 5 bases, J lost 5 bases, and 13 bases stayed unmatched. The CDR3 sequence: CASSPSLRGRRETQYF. CDR3 in DNA: TGTGCCAGCAGCCCCAGTCTCAGGGGGCGTAGGGAGACCCAGTACTTC.

The chain recombines TRBV30 with TRBJ1-4; D ambiguous. This CDR3 region has 14 residues. Germline V lookup: CDR1 GTSNPN, CDR2 SVGIG (reference sequence). V lost 4 bases and J 4 bases, leaving 13 bases between the germline ends. The CDR3 nucleotides are TGTGCCTGGAACCCTTTGCGGGATAATGAAAAACTGTTTTTT. This codes for CAWNPLRDNEKLFF.

The rearrangement joins TRBV9 to TRBJ2-1; D possibly corresponds to TRBD1 (5 bases). Trimming shortened V by 0 bases and J by 8 bases, and 18 bases separated the two germline ends. Germline values: CDR1 SGDLS, CDR2 YYNGEE. CDR3 length: 16 amino acids. CDR3 loop: CASSVGQGKVRDEQFF. In nucleotides, the CDR3 is TGTGCCAGCAGCGTAGGGCAGGGAAAAGTCCGAGATGAGCAGTTCTTC.

The chain has TRBV13 and TRBJ2-5; TRBD2 matches at 9 bases. CDR1 is PRHDT and CDR2 is FYEKMQ in the germline V gene (reference sequence). V lost 5 bases, J lost 0 bases, and 10 bases stayed unmatched. The CDR3 runs 17 residues. The CDR3 here is CASSPPAGGANQETQYF. The CDR3 DNA reads TGTGCCAGCAGCCCCCCCGCGGGGGGGGCTAACCAAGAGACCCAGTACTTC.

V gene TRBV7-2 combines with J gene TRBJ2-3; 7 bases agree with TRBD1. The germline V gene has CDR1 SGHTA and CDR2 FQGNSA. The CDR3 spans 16 residues. Trimming cost V 4 bases and J 4 bases; bases outside gene matches: 11. CDR3 DNA sequence: TGTGCCAGCAGCTATAGGGTGACAGGGATAGCAGATACGCAGTATTTT. It translates to CASSYRVTGIADTQYF. The full variable domain, with the rest looked up from reference TRBV7-2 and TRBJ2-3, is GAGVSQSPSNKVTEKGKDVELRCDPISGHTALYWYRQSLGQGLEFLIYFQGNSAPDKSGLPSDRFSAERTGGSVSTLTIQRTQQEDSAVYLCASSYRVTGIADTQYFGPGTRLTVL.

With respect to this clone: Distinct nucleotide sequences in the sample also encode this CDR3. The V and J genes are TRBV19 and TRBJ2-3; no clear D gene. Trimming left V 4 bases short and J 5 bases short, with 4 bases between. Germline V lookup: CDR1 LNHDA, CDR2 SQIVND (reference sequence). The CDR3 has 11 amino acids. The DNA for the CDR3 is TGTGCCAGTAGTACCCGAGATACGCAGTATTTT. Translated: CASSTRDTQYF.

The chain is built from TRBV27 and TRBJ1-5, with D perhaps TRBD1 (6 bases). V was pared by 4 bases and J by 10 bases, with 14 bases between. Germline CDR1 is MNHEY and CDR2 is SMNVEV (reference sequence). The CDR3 sequence is 13 residues long. In nucleotides, the CDR3 is TGTGCCAGCAGTTCGACGACAGGTTTACCCCAGCATTTT. It codes for CASSSTTGLPQHF.

CDR3 coding DNA: TGTGCCAGCAGAGACGGACTAGCGGGGTACAATGAGCAGTTCTTC. Residues: CASRDGLAGYNEQFF. The chain couples TRBV2 to TRBJ2-1; 12 positions agree with TRBD2. The germline gives CDR1 SNHLY, CDR2 FYNNEI. This CDR3 comprises 15 residues. The junction had 4 bases not matched to a gene; V was cut back by 6 bases and J by 4 bases.

The table lists this clone with a few counts. V gene TRBV6-5 combines with J gene TRBJ1-4; 7 bases are shared with TRBD1. The CDR3 has 14 amino acids. J gave up 4 bases and V 4 bases, and 3 bases lay outside the gene matches. Germline lookup yields CDR1 MNHEY and CDR2 SVGAGI. The CDR3 DNA sequence: TGTGCCAGCAGTTTCACAGGGGATAATGAAAAACTGTTTTTT. It specifies CASSFTGDNEKLFF.

The chain has TRBV6-6 and TRBJ2-2, with TRBD1 as a possible D gene (5 bases). Germline V gene lookup returns CDR1 MNHNY and CDR2 SVGAGI (reference sequence). The CDR3 is made up of 15 amino acids. V was shortened by 4 bases and J by 0 bases, with 9 bases between the two germline ends. CDR3 in amino acids: CASSSWTTNTGELFF. The CDR3, as DNA: TGTGCCAGCAGTTCATGGACAACGAACACCGGGGAGCTGTTTTTT.

This clone has at least ten counts. DNA of the CDR3: TGTGCCAGCAGCCATTCCTCAGGGCATTATAGCAATCAGCCCCAGCATTTT. It yields the protein CASSHSSGHYSNQPQHF. V and J are TRBV4-2 and TRBJ1-5, with D possibly matching TRBD1 (5 bases). The CDR3 has 17 amino acids. Trimming removed 3 bases at V and 0 bases at J, with 15 bases between. The germline V gene encodes CDR1 LGHNA and CDR2 YNFKEQ.

The chain couples TRBV27 to TRBJ2-7; D is uncertain. Trimming left V 5 bases short and J 3 bases short, with 17 bases between. CDR1 is MNHEY, CDR2 SMNVEV, per germline (reference sequence). This CDR3 spans 15 amino acids. CDR3 sequence reads: CASSLTGFGNYEQYF. CDR3 DNA sequence: TGTGCCAGCAGTCTCACGGGTTTTGGCAACTACGAGCAGTACTTC.